These 28 T cell receptor beta chains originate from one sample sequenced in a study of CD8 T cells in Susac syndrome. About 0.45 to 1 ug RNA was reverse transcribed with random hexamers. A single record per CDR3 protein comes from TCRdb applying MiXCR to the immunoSEQ multiplex PCR reads. The profile covers some 400,000 distinct CDR3 sequences, with 85% appearing a single time and under 0.15% taken by the ten largest. The sequenced sample was CD8+ T cells from PBMCs. Receptors were obtained from a human donor with multiple sclerosis.

This chain connects TRBV28 to TRBJ2-3; D not resolved. This CDR3 has 14 amino acids. V gave up 7 bases and J gave up 1 base, with 12 bases separating them. The V gene's germline CDR1 is MDHEN and CDR2 SYDVKM. CDR3 loop: CASTAGVRTDTQYF. Written as DNA, the CDR3 is TGTGCCAGCACCGCTGGGGTACGCACAGATACGCAGTATTTT.

This chain connects TRBV6-5 to TRBJ2-1; the D is unclear. This CDR3 region has 12 residues. Trimming took off 0 bases at V and 14 bases at J, with 11 bases between the two ends. Per germline, CDR1 MNHEY and CDR2 SVGAGI. CDR3 in DNA: TGTGCCAGCAGTTACTCGACCGGAGAGGAGTTCTTC. Translated: CASSYSTGEEFF.

The rearrangement uses TRBV24-1 and TRBJ2-5; 8 bases agree with TRBD1. The V segment lost 1 base and the J segment 12 bases; nucleotides outside the gene matches: 3. Per the germline V gene, CDR1 is KGHDR and CDR2 is SFDVKD. CDR3 size: 12 residues. CDR3 in DNA: TGTGCCACCAGTGATTTATCGGGACAGGAGTACTTC. Protein: CATSDLSGQEYF.

The V call is TRBV3-1, the J call TRBJ2-7; 8 bases are shared with TRBD1. The junction had 9 bases not matched to a gene; V was cut back by 3 bases and J by 5 bases. The CDR3 is 15 residues long. CDR1 and CDR2 from the germline V gene are LGHDT and YNNKEL (reference sequence). The CDR3 reads CASSQTGTGTHEQYF. The CDR3 nucleotides read TGTGCCAGCAGCCAGACCGGGACAGGAACCCACGAGCAGTACTTC.

The V and J genes are TRBV6-1 and TRBJ1-2; D unclear. Germline V lookup: CDR1 MNHNS, CDR2 SASEGT. CDR3 length: 12 residues. The V end lost 6 bases, the J end lost 5 bases, and 10 bases lay between the germline ends. The CDR3 loop reads CASSRSAYGYTF. The CDR3 bases are TGTGCCAGCAGCCGTTCCGCTTATGGCTACACCTTC.

The chain joins TRBV4-1 to TRBJ1-5; D gene ambiguous. Germline values: CDR1 MGHRA, CDR2 YSYEKL. The CDR3 is 15 residues long. Trimming shortened V by 1 base and J by 4 bases, and 11 bases separated the two germline ends. The CDR3 sequence is CASSQGQEQNQPQHF. As DNA, the CDR3 is TGCGCCAGCAGCCAAGGGCAGGAACAAAATCAGCCCCAGCATTTT.

This clonotype showed up just a few times. The chain carries TRBV9 and TRBJ2-7; D remains ambiguous. Germline values: CDR1 SGDLS, CDR2 YYNGEE. Trimming removed 2 bases at V and 3 bases at J, with 6 bases between. This CDR3 contains 12 residues. This chain's CDR3 is CASSVGNYEQYF. The CDR3 region has the DNA TGTGCCAGCAGCGTCGGAAACTACGAGCAGTACTTC.

This CDR3 reads CASSQAGFATEAFF. CDR3 bases: TGCGCCAGCAGCCAAGCAGGGTTCGCCACTGAAGCTTTCTTT. The chain has TRBV4-1 and TRBJ1-1; tentatively, D is TRBD1 (5 bases). CDR1 and CDR2 from the germline V gene are MGHRA and YSYEKL. With 1 base removed from V and 4 bases from J, the gap between germline ends came to 10 bases. CDR3 size: 14 residues.

The V gene is TRBV30, the J gene TRBJ2-3, with D unresolved. This CDR3 is 12 amino acids long. Trimming stripped 1 base from V and 5 bases from J, with 7 bases between. Germline CDR1 reads GTSNPN; CDR2 reads SVGIG (reference sequence). DNA for the CDR3: TGTGCCTGGAGTGCGGTTGGAGATACGCAGTATTTT. Amino acids: CAWSAVGDTQYF.

J is TRBJ1-2 and V is TRBV6-5, with D possibly matching TRBD1 (6 bases). Between the trimmed V and J ends, which lost 1 base and 2 bases, there was a span of 11 bases. This CDR3 comprises 15 residues. The V gene's germline CDR1 is MNHEY and CDR2 SVGAGI. CDR3 protein: CASSYLPGENYGYTF. DNA for the CDR3: TGTGCCAGCAGTTACTTGCCAGGGGAGAACTATGGCTACACCTTC.

This chain connects TRBV6-5 to TRBJ1-1, with D hard to call. In germline, CDR1 is MNHEY, CDR2 SVGAGI. V dropped 2 bases and J dropped 8 bases, with 12 bases sitting between them. This CDR3 spans 13 amino acids. The CDR3 region is CASSYGEDPEAFF. As DNA, the CDR3 is TGTGCCAGCAGTTACGGGGAAGACCCAGAAGCTTTCTTT.

The V gene is TRBV12-3 or TRBV12-4, the J gene TRBJ2-7; 7 nucleotides agree with TRBD2. V lost 8 bases to trimming and J lost 2 bases; unmatched junction nucleotides: 12. The CDR3 has 15 amino acids. The CDR3 sequence: CASGGRAGETYEQYF. The CDR3 coding sequence is TGTGCCAGCGGAGGTCGGGCGGGAGAGACCTACGAGCAGTACTTC.

The sample holds a few counts of this clonotype. The chain is built from TRBV6-2 or TRBV6-3 and TRBJ2-5; 12 bases are a match to TRBD2. Germline V gene lookup returns CDR1 MNHEY and CDR2 SVGEGT. CDR3 size: 17 residues. Trimming at V came to 0 bases and at J to 3 bases, leaving 5 bases not matched to a gene. The CDR3 DNA sequence: TGTGCCAGCAGTTACTCGATCTGGACTAGCGGGGAAGAGACCCAGTACTTC. Translated: CASSYSIWTSGEETQYF.

The chain links TRBV27 to TRBJ2-6; either TRBD1 or TRBD2 may fit D (5 bases each). The CDR3 extends over 16 amino acids. V gave up 8 bases and J gave up 0 bases, with 14 bases separating them. Germline values: CDR1 MNHEY, CDR2 SMNVEV (reference sequence). The CDR3 nucleotides are TGTGCCAGCTCGTGGGGGTTCGACTCTGGGGCCAACGTCCTGACTTTC. Encoded protein: CASSWGFDSGANVLTF.

This clonotype has only a few counts. This sequence joins TRBV3-1 and TRBJ1-1; D gene ambiguous. This CDR3 has 13 amino acids. V was trimmed by 0 bases and J by 5 bases, leaving 7 bases between them. Per germline, CDR1 LGHDT and CDR2 YNNKEL (reference sequence). The CDR3 sequence is CASSQDWETEAFF. The DNA for the CDR3 is TGTGCCAGCAGCCAAGATTGGGAAACTGAAGCTTTCTTT.

The V and J genes are TRBV5-1 and TRBJ2-7, with 7 bases matching TRBD1. Germline V gene sequence: CDR1 SGHRS, CDR2 YFSETQ. V lost 0 bases and J lost 5; bases outside the gene matches: 5. The length of the CDR3 is 14 residues. The chain's CDR3 is CASSLEQGLDEQYF. CDR3 DNA sequence: TGCGCCAGCAGCTTGGAACAGGGGTTAGACGAGCAGTACTTC.

The V and J genes are TRBV6-1 and TRBJ1-1, with no clear D. CDR1 MNHNS and CDR2 SASEGT come from the germline V gene. This CDR3 has 18 residues. Deletions cut 1 base from V and 8 bases from J, with 26 bases between. The CDR3 bases are TGTGCCAGCAGTGAAGGGTCCATGCCCCGGTCGTTCAGCCGGGAAGCTTTCTTT. Protein: CASSEGSMPRSFSREAFF.

This clonotype was seen only once. The chain has TRBV19 and TRBJ2-2; D is uncertain. V gave up 5 bases and J gave up 8 bases, with 15 bases separating them. The germline gives CDR1 LNHDA, CDR2 SQIVND (reference sequence). The CDR3 is 14 amino acids. CDR3 region: CASSLASKAGELFF. The CDR3 nucleotides read TGTGCCAGTAGTCTGGCCAGCAAGGCGGGGGAGCTGTTTTTT.

The chain links TRBV10-3 to TRBJ2-4; TRBD2 might be the D (5 bases). Deletions cut 4 bases from V and 4 bases from J, with 14 bases between. The germline CDR1 and CDR2 sequences are ENHRY and SYGVKD. This CDR3 is built from 15 residues. The CDR3 DNA follows: TGTGCCATCAGTGGACCCGGGGTGGATAAAAACATTCAGTACTTC. Its protein is CAISGPGVDKNIQYF.

This rearrangement joins TRBV20-1 to TRBJ2-1; unclear D gene. Trimming cost V 2 bases and J 2 bases, with 13 bases left between them. This CDR3 has 15 residues. CDR1 DFQATT and CDR2 SNEGSKA come from the germline V gene (reference sequence). In DNA form, the CDR3 reads TGCAGTGCTAGAAATCTTGACTCGACCTACAATGAGCAGTTCTTC. Its protein product is CSARNLDSTYNEQFF.

Here the CDR3 reads CASSPTGESNTEAFF. The CDR3 coding sequence is TGTGCCAGCAGTCCTACAGGGGAGTCGAACACTGAAGCTTTCTTT. The V gene is TRBV27, the J gene TRBJ1-1, with 7 bases that match TRBD1. V lost 5 bases and J lost 1; bases outside the gene matches: 7. The CDR3 runs 15 residues. CDR1 MNHEY and CDR2 SMNVEV come from the germline V gene (reference sequence).

The gene calls are TRBV12-3 or TRBV12-4 and TRBJ2-1; 14 bases line up with TRBD2. There are 15 residues in the CDR3. J was trimmed by 10 bases and V by 3 bases; bases with no gene match: 5. CDR3 protein: CASSLGTSGGDEQFF. The CDR3 DNA reads TGTGCCAGCAGTTTGGGGACTAGCGGGGGTGACGAGCAGTTCTTC.

This clonotype appeared once. V is TRBV6-1 and J is TRBJ2-1; D perhaps matches TRBD1 (6 bases). V was shortened by 4 bases and J by 3 bases, with 13 bases between the two germline ends. The germline V gene has CDR1 MNHNS and CDR2 SASEGT. The CDR3 spans 15 residues. Here the CDR3 reads CASSVRQDLYNEQFF. The CDR3 bases are TGTGCCAGCAGTGTTCGACAGGATCTCTACAATGAGCAGTTCTTC.

The CDR3, as DNA: TGTGCCACCCCGGGGGGCGATGAGCAGTTCTTC. Amino acid sequence: CATPGGDEQFF. The genes are TRBV7-2 and TRBJ2-1, with D perhaps TRBD2 (7 bases). The germline gives CDR1 SGHTA, CDR2 FQGNSA. Between the trimmed V and J ends, which lost 10 bases and 8 bases, there was a span of 12 bases. The CDR3 extends over 11 amino acids.

As for this clonotype: The junction departs from germline at one end; a sequencing error may be responsible. This chain links TRBV6-5 with TRBJ2-2, with 7 bases matching TRBD1. This CDR3 contains 18 residues. CDR1 is MNHEY and CDR2 is SVGAGI in the germline V gene. Written as DNA, the CDR3 is TGTGCCTGCAGTTACTCGATCACAGGGGAAGATAACACCGGGGAGCTGTTTTTT. This gives the protein CACSYSITGEDNTGELFF.

The V call is TRBV12-3 or TRBV12-4, the J call TRBJ2-1, with TRBD2 matching over 10 bases. V dropped 7 bases and J dropped 8; count of bases not matched to a gene: 14. The CDR3 runs 16 residues. CDR3 sequence: CASTLAGTDFLDEQFF. The CDR3, as DNA: TGTGCCAGCACACTAGCGGGAACGGATTTTTTAGATGAGCAGTTCTTC.

The chain recombines TRBV2 with TRBJ2-1, with D perhaps TRBD2 (6 bases). Trimming took off 9 bases at V and 0 bases at J, with 9 bases between the two ends. The CDR3 length is 13 residues. Germline V gene data show CDR1 as SNHLY and CDR2 as FYNNEI. CDR3 sequence reads: CARGEVSYNEQFF. As DNA, the CDR3 is TGTGCCAGGGGGGAGGTCTCCTACAATGAGCAGTTCTTC.

V is TRBV5-1 and J is TRBJ2-2, with D uncertain. V lost 4 bases and J lost 6, with 10 bases in between. Germline CDR1 is SGHRS and CDR2 is YFSETQ. The CDR3 sequence is 13 residues long. Here the CDR3 DNA reads TGCGCCAGCAGCCCCTTTAGCCCCGGGGAGCTGTTTTTT. It encodes CASSPFSPGELFF.